The 11 T cell receptor beta chains reported below all come from one sample, sequenced in a study of synovial regulatory T cells in juvenile arthritis. Only in-frame clones appear in the TCRdb table, and some are missing; sequencing was by immunoSEQ multiplex PCR. Its listing shows 10,000 or so clones. Specimen: Treg cells from blood. Subset indicated: remaining (HLA-DR-negative) circulating blood Treg cells. Receptor source: a donor aged 2 to 35 with juvenile idiopathic arthritis.

The chain recombines TRBV27 with TRBJ2-2. Germline V gene lookup returns CDR1 MNHEY and CDR2 SMNVEV (reference sequence). The CDR3 loop spans 8 amino acids. No DNA sequence was recorded. The CDR3 reads CNTGELFF.

This chain uses TRBV18 with TRBJ2-3; the D call from TCRdb, TRBD2, cannot be confirmed without DNA. This CDR3 contains 17 residues. A DNA sequence was not provided. The germline V gene encodes CDR1 KGHSH and CDR2 LQKENI. The CDR3 sequence is CASSPGEGFFTSDTQYF. Looking up the rest from reference TRBV18 and TRBJ2-3 gives the full variable domain: NAGVMQNPRHLVRRRGQEARLRCSPMKGHSHVYWYRQLPEEGLKFMVYLQKENIIDESGMPKERFSAEFPKEGPSILRIQQVVRGDSAAYFCASSPGEGFFTSDTQYFGPGTRLTVL.

This chain connects TRBV27 to TRBJ1-6; TCRdb gives TRBD1 as the D gene, but with no DNA this cannot be confirmed. In germline, CDR1 is MNHEY, CDR2 SMNVEV (reference sequence). The CDR3 is made up of 14 amino acids. There is no recorded DNA. The CDR3 loop is CASTPDRAGSPLHF.

CDR3 sequence reads: CASSEGAPLYTF. The chain is built from TRBV6-1 and TRBJ1-2; there is no DNA to check the TCRdb D call of TRBD1. Germline V CDR1 and CDR2: MNHNS, SASEGT. The CDR3 runs to 12 residues. No DNA was logged.

This chain joins TRBV10-3 and TRBJ2-2; there is no DNA to check the TCRdb D call of TRBD2. CDR1 is ENHRY and CDR2 is SYGVKD in the germline V gene. There are 14 residues in the CDR3. No DNA sequence is on record. CDR3 residues: CATRSAARTGELFF.

This chain links TRBV18 with TRBJ1-5. Germline CDR1 reads KGHSH; CDR2 reads LQKENI. The CDR3 sequence is 14 residues long. The protein alone is recorded here. CDR3 region: CASSPFSSNQPQHF.

J is TRBJ2-5 and V is TRBV20-1; the D call of TRBD2 rests on TCRdb alone, since no DNA is present to check it. Germline V CDR1 and CDR2: DFQATT, SNEGSKA (reference sequence). CDR3 length: 11 amino acids. DNA is not on record. CDR3 residues: CSARERETQYF.

V gene TRBV4-2 combines with J gene TRBJ1-6. CDR1 is LGHNA, CDR2 YNFKEQ, per germline. The CDR3 is made up of 12 amino acids. The protein alone is recorded here. The chain's CDR3 is CASSQDKTPLHF.

V gene TRBV7-8 combines with J gene TRBJ1-2. Germline lookup yields CDR1 SGHVS and CDR2 FQNEAQ. The CDR3 consists of 13 residues. This entry has no DNA. CDR3 protein: CASSLSRTYGYTF.

The rearrangement links TRBV18 to TRBJ2-7; with no DNA, the TCRdb D assignment of TRBD1 cannot be verified. Per germline, CDR1 KGHSH and CDR2 LQKENI. CDR3 length: 12 residues. Only the protein sequence is given. The CDR3 is CASSPRQDRSYF.

This chain links TRBV10-3 with TRBJ2-7. The V gene's germline CDR1 is ENHRY and CDR2 SYGVKD. CDR3 length: 15 residues. The nucleotide record is missing. This CDR3 is CAIDPKNGPIYEQYF.